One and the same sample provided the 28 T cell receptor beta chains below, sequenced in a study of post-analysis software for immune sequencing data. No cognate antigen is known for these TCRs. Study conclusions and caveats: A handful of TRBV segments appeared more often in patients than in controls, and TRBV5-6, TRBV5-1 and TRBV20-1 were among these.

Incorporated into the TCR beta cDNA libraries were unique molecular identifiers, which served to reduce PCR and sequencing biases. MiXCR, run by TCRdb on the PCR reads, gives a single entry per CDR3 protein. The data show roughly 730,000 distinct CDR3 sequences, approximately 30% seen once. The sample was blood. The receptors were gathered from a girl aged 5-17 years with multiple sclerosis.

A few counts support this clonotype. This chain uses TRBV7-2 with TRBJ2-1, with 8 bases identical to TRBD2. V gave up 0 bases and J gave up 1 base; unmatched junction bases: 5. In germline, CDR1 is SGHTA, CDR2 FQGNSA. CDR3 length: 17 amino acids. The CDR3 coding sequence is TGTGCCAGCAGCTTAGCGCGGGGGGCTCTTTCCTACAATGAGCAGTTCTTC. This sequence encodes CASSLARGALSYNEQFF.

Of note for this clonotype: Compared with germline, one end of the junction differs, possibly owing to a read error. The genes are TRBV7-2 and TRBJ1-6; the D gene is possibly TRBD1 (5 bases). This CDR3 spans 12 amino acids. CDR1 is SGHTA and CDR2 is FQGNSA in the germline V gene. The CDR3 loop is CAGSRDVPPLHF. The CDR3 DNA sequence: TGTGCCGGCAGTCGGGACGTCCCACCCCTCCACTTT.

The CDR3 nucleotides read TGTGCCAGCAGCCGAAGACAGGGTAGGGAAAAACTGTTTTTT. Its protein product is CASSRRQGREKLFF. The chain recombines TRBV5-6 with TRBJ1-4, with TRBD1 matching 7 bases. Trimming removed 4 bases from V and 8 bases from J; junction bases left unmatched: 8. Germline CDR1 reads SGHDT; CDR2 reads YYEEEE. The length of the CDR3 is 14 residues.

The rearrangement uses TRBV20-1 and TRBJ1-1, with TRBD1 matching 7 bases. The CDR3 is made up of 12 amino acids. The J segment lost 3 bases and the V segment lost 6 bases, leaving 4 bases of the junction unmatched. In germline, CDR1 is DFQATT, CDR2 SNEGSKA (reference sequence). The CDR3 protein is CSANDRDTEAFF. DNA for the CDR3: TGCAGTGCGAACGACAGGGACACTGAAGCTTTCTTT.

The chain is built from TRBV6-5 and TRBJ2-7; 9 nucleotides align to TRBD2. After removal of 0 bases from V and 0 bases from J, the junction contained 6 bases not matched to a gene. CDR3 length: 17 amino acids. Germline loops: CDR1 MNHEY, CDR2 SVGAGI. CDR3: CASSYSGSGGDSYEQYF. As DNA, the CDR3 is TGTGCCAGCAGTTACTCGGGTAGCGGGGGAGACTCCTACGAGCAGTACTTC.

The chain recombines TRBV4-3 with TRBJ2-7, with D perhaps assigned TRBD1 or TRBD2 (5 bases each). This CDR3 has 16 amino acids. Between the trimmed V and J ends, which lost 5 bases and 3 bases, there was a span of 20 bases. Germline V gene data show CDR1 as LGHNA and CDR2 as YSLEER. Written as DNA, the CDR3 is TGCGCCAGCAGCGTTTCTTGGCGAGGGGTTTACTACGAGCAGTACTTC. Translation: CASSVSWRGVYYEQYF.

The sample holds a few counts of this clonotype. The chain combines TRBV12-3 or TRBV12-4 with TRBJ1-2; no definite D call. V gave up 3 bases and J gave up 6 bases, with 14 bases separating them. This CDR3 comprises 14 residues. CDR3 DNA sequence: TGTGCCAGCAGTTTGTTGCGGGTACGGGATGGCTACACCTTC. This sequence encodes CASSLLRVRDGYTF.

The CDR3: CASSLPGLAGGHNEQYF. The CDR3 nucleotides read TGCGCCAGCAGCCTTCCGGGACTAGCGGGGGGGCACAATGAGCAGTACTTC. V is TRBV5-1 and J is TRBJ2-5; 16 positions match TRBD2. Germline V gives CDR1 SGHRS, CDR2 YFSETQ. The J segment lost 11 bases and the V segment lost 4 bases, leaving 14 bases of the junction unmatched. This CDR3 has 17 amino acids.

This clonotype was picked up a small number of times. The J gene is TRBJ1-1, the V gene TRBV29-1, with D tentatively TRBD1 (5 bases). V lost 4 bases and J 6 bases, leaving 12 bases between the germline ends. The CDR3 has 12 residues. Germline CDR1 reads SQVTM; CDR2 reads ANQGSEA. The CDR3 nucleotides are TGCAGCGTTGCTCGGGGAGGGGCTGAAGCTTTCTTT. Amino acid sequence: CSVARGGAEAFF.

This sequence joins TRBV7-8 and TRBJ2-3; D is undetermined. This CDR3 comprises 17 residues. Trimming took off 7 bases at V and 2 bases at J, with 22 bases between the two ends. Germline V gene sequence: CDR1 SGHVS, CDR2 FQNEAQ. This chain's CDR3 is CASTLGTGSGPTDTQYF. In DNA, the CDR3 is TGTGCCAGCACCCTAGGAACGGGCTCGGGTCCCACAGATACGCAGTATTTT.

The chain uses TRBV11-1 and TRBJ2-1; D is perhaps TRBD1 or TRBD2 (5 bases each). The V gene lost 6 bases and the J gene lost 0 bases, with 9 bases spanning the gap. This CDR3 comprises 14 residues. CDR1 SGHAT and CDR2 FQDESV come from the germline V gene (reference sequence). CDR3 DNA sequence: TGTGCCAGCAGGAGGGACGGCTCCTACAATGAGCAGTTCTTC. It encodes CASRRDGSYNEQFF.

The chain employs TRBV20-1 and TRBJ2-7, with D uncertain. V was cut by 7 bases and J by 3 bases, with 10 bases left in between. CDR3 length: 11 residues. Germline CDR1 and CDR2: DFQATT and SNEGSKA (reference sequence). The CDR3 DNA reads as TGCAGTGTTAAGGCACGCTACGAGCAGTACTTC. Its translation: CSVKARYEQYF.

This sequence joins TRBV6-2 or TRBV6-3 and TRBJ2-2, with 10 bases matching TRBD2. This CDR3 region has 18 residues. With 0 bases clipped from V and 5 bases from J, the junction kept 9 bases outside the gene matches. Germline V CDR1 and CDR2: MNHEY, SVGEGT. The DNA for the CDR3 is TGTGCCAGCAGTTACTCGCCTAGCGGGAGATCAAGGACCGGGGAGCTGTTTTTT. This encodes CASSYSPSGRSRTGELFF.

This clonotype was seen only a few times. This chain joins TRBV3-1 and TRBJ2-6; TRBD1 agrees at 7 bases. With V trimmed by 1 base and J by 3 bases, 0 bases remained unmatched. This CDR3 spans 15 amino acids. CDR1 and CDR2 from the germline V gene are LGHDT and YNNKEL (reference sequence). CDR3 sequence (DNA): TGTGCCAGCAGCCAAGGGACAGGTGGGGCCAACGTCCTGACTTTC. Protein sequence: CASSQGTGGANVLTF.

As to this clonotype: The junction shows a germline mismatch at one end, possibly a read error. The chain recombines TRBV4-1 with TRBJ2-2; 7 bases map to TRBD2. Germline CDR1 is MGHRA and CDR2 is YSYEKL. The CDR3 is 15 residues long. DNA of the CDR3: TGCGCCCGCAGCCACGGGGAGGGGAACACCGGGGAGCTGTTTTTT. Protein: CARSHGEGNTGELFF.

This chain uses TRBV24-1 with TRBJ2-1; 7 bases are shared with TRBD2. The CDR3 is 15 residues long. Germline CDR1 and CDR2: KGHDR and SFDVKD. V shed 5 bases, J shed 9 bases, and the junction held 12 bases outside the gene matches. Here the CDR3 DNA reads TGTGCCACCAGTGGGGCGGGAGACGGGTTTGGTGAGCAGTTCTTC. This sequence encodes CATSGAGDGFGEQFF.

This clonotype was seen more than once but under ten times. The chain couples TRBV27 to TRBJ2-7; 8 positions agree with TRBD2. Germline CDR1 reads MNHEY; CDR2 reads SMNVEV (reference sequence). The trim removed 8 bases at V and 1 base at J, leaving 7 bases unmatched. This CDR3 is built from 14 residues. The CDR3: CASSRVAGSYEQYF. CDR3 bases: TGTGCCAGCTCCCGGGTAGCGGGATCCTACGAGCAGTACTTC.

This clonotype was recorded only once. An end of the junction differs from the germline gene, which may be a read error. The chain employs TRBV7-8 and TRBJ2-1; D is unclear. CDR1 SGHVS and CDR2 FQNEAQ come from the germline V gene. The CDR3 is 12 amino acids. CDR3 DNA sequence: TGTGCCGGCAGCTTGGATCGCAATGAGCAGTTCTTC. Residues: CAGSLDRNEQFF.

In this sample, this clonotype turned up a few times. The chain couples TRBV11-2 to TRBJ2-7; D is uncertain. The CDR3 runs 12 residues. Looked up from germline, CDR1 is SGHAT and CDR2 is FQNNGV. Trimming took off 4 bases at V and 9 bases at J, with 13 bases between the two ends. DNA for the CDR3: TGTGCCAGCAGCTCGGGTTCAGATTGGCAGTACTTC. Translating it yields CASSSGSDWQYF. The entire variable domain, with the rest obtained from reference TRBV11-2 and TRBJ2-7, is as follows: EAGVAQSPRYKIIEKRQSVAFWCNPISGHATLYWYQQILGQGPKLLIQFQNNGVVDDSQLPKDRFSAERLKGVDSTLKIQPAKLEDSAVYLCASSSGSDWQYFGPGTRLTVT.

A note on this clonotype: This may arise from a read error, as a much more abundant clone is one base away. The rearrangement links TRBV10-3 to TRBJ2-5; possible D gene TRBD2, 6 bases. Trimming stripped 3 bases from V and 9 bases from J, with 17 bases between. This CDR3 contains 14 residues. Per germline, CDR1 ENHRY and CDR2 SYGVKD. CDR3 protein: CAISDNEGWRAQYF. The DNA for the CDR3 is TGTGCCATCAGTGATAACGAGGGTTGGAGGGCCCAGTACTTC.

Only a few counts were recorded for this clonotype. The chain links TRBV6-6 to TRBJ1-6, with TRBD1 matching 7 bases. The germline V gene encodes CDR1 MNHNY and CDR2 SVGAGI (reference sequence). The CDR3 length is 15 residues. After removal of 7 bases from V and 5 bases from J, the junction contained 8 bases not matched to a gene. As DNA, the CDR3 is TGTGCCAGCACCCAGACAGGGCCCCATAATTCACCCCTCCACTTT. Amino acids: CASTQTGPHNSPLHF.

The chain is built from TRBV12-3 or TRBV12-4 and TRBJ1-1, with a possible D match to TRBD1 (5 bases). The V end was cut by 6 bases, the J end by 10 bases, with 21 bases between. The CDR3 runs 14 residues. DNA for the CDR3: TGTGCCAGCAGCCCCCCCGACCAGCAGGGTAGAGCTTTCTTT. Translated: CASSPPDQQGRAFF.

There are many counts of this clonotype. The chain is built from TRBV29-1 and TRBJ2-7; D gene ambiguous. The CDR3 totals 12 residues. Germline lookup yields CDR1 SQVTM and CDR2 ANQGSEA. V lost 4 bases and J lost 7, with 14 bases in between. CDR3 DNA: TGCAGCGTTGGATACTCACCTGGGGAGCAGTACTTC. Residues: CSVGYSPGEQYF.

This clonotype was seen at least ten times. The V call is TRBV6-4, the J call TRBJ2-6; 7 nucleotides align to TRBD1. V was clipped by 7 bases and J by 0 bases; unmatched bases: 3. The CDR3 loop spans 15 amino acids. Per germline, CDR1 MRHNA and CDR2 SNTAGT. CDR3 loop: CASTSGGSGANVLTF. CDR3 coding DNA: TGTGCCAGCACCTCAGGGGGCTCTGGGGCCAACGTCCTGACTTTC.

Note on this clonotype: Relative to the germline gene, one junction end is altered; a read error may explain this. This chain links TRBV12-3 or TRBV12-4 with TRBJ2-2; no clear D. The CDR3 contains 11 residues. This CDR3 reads CASSWSGELFF. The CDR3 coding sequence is TGTGCCAGTAGTTGGTCCGGGGAGCTGTTTTTT.

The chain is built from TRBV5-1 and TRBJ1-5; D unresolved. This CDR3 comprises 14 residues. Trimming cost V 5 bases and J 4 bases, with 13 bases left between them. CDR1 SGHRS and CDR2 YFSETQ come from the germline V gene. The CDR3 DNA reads TGCGCCAGCAGAAGACACGAGTCTAATCAGCCCCAGCATTTT. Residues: CASRRHESNQPQHF.

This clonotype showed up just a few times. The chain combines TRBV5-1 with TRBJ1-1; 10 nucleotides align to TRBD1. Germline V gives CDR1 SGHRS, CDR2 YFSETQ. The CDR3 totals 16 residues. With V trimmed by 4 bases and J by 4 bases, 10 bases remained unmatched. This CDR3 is CASSTQVGQGSTEAFF. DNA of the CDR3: TGCGCCAGCAGCACCCAGGTGGGACAGGGGAGCACTGAAGCTTTCTTT.

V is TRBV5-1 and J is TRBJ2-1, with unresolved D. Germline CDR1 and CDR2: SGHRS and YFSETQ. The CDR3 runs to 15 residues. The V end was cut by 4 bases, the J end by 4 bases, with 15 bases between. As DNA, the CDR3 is TGCGCCAGCAGCGCCACCGGGTCCCTTTACAATGAGCAGTTCTTC. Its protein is CASSATGSLYNEQFF.